This T cell receptor beta chain derives from a study of sequential checkpoint blockade in melanoma. The repertoire was sequenced with immunoSEQ multiplex PCR; TCRdb's copy has only in-frame clones and lacks some. Counted here are about 19,000 clones, about four fifths occurring once; the ten biggest clones make up approximately 34%. Treatment noted: randomized to nivolumab then ipilimumab (arm A) or the reverse (arm B). Patients had received no earlier DNA-damaging chemotherapy. PBMC sorting kept live CD3+CD8+ cells without CD19 or CD56. The CDR3 length is 13 residues. In germline, CDR1 is LNHDA, CDR2 SQIVND (reference sequence). The V end was cut by 6 bases, the J end by 4 bases, with 12 bases between.

The clonotype originates from a human donor with melanoma. Sequencing was performed on CD8+ T cells sorted from blood (inferred from file names), taken from a patient given nivolumab and ipilimumab in sequence. The V call is TRBV19, the J call TRBJ1-1, with a weak D call TRBD1 (5 bases). CDR3 sequence: CASSPPGGTEAFF. CDR3 bases: TGTGCCAGTAGCCCTCCCGGGGGCACTGAAGCTTTCTTT. The variable domain in full, completed from reference TRBV19 and TRBJ1-1, reads DGGITQSPKYLFRKEGQNVTLSCEQNLNHDAMYWYRQDPGQGLRLIYYSQIVNDFQKGDIAEGYSVSREKKESFPLTVTSAQKNPTAFYLCASSPPGGTEAFFGQGTRLTVV.